Only one count was recorded for the clone carrying this T cell receptor beta chain. The antigen is unknown. Compared with germline, one end of the junction differs, possibly owing to a read error. Germline values: CDR1 LGHNA, CDR2 YNFKEQ. The CDR3 length is 14 residues. TCRdb recomputed calls from the 5' RACE reads with MiXCR, one row per CDR3 protein. The sample has approximately 29,000 distinct CDR3 sequences, 20% to 30% seen once; the top ten hold 3.7%. Findings and caveats of the study: The TCR gene usage of tumor memory CD4+ T cells clustered together with blood and lymph node memory CD4+ cells and with lymph node naive CD4+ cells.

CD25-based Treg depletion was applied to purified naive CD4+ T cells. This receptor was taken from a female donor with breast cancer. This chain uses TRBV4-2 with TRBJ2-1, with TRBD1 as a possible D gene (5 bases). The sample was naive CD4+ T cells sorted from a lymph node. Subset denoted: naive CD4+ T cells, CD4+CD45RA+CD25-. The CDR3 DNA is TGTACCAGCAGCCAAGGTTCCAGGGCCGGTGAGCAGTTCTTC. It specifies CTSSQGSRAGEQFF.